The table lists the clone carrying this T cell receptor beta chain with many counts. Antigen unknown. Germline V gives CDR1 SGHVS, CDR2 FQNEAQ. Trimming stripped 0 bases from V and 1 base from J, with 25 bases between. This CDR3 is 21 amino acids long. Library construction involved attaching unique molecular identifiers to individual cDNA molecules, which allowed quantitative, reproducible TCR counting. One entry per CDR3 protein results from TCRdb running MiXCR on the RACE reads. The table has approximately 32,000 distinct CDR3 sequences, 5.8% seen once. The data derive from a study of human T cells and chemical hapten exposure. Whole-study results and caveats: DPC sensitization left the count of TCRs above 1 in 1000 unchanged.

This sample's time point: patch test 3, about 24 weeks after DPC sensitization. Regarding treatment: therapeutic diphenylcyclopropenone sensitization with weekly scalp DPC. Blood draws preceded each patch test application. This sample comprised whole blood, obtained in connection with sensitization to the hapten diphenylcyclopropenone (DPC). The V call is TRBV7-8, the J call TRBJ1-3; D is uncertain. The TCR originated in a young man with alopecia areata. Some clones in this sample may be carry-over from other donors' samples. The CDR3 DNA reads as TGTGCCAGCAGCTTAGCTCGGCTCCCAGGTCTGTTTTCTTCTTCTGGAAACACCATATATTTT. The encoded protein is CASSLARLPGLFSSSGNTIYF.